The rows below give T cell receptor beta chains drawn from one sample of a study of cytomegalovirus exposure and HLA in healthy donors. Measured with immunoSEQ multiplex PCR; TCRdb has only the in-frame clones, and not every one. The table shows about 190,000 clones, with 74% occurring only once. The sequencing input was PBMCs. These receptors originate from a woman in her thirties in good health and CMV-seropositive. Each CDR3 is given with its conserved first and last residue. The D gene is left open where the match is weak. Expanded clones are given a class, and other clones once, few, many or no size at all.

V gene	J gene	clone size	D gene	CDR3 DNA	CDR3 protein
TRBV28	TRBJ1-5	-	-	TGTGCCAGCAGTCGACGGGGAAATAGCAATCAGCCCCAGCATTTT	CASSRRGNSNQPQHF
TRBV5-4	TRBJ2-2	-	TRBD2	TGTGCCAGCAGCTACATGGTAGCGGGGACCGGGGAGCTGTTTTTT	CASSYMVAGTGELFF
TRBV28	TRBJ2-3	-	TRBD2	TGTGCCAGCAGTTTATTAAGCGGGAGGGCTACAGATACGCAGTATTTT	CASSLLSGRATDTQYF
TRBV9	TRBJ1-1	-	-	TGTGCCAGCACGCCTGGCACAGTGAACACTGAAGCTTTCTTT	CASTPGTVNTEAFF
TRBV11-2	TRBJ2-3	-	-	TGTGCCAGCAGTCTCCTAGTCGGTCGCACAGATACGCAGTATTTT	CASSLLVGRTDTQYF
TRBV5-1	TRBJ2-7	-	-	TGCGCCAGCAGCTTGGCCACAACAGGATCCTACGAGCAGTACTTC	CASSLATTGSYEQYF
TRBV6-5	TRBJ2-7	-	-	TGTGCCAGCAAAGCGGTTACCTACGAGCAGTACTTC	CASKAVTYEQYF
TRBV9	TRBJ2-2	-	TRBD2	TGTGCCAGCAGCCTTCCTCTCGGGAGGGACAACACCGGGGAGCTGTTTTTT	CASSLPLGRDNTGELFF
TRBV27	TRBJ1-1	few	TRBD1	TGTGCCAGCAGTCCCTTGGACAGGTTGGGGGCTGAAGCTTTCTTT	CASSPLDRLGAEAFF
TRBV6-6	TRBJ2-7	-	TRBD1	TGTGCCAGCAGTTACTTCCAGGGGGCGCGTGACTTC	CASSYFQGARDF
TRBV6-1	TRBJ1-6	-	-	TGTGCCAGCAGGGCGGGGAATTCACCCCTCCACTTT	CASRAGNSPLHF
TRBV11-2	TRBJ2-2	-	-	TGTGCCAGCAGCTTCCCCGGGGGGGAGCTGTTTTTT	CASSFPGGELFF
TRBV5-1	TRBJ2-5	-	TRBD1	TGCGCCAGCAGGGCGGGACAGGGACAAGAGACCCAGTACTTC	CASRAGQGQETQYF
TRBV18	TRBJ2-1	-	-	TGTGCCAGCTCACCCTCGACAGGAATAAGGTCTAGCAGTGAGCAGTTCTTC	CASSPSTGIRSSSEQFF
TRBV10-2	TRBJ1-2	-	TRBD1	TGCGCCAGCAGTCCGGCCGGGAGGGACAGCATTAACTATGGCTACACCTTC	CASSPAGRDSINYGYTF
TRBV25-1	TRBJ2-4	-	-	TGTGCCAGCAGTGAAGGTAGAGAAGCCAAAAACATTCAGTACTTC	CASSEGREAKNIQYF
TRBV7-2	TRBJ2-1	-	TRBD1	TGTGCCAGCAGCCGTCCCGGGACAGACAATGAGCAGTTCTTC	CASSRPGTDNEQFF
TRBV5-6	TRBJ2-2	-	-	TGTGCCAGCAGCTTGGTTGGCCTGCAGGGGGGGGAGCTGTTTTTT	CASSLVGLQGGELFF
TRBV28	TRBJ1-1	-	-	TGTGCCAGCAGTTTAACAGGGCGCATTTTGAACACTGAAGCTTTCTTT	CASSLTGRILNTEAFF
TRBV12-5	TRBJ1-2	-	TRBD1	TGTGCTAGTGGTTTTCAGGGGGCTAACTATGGCTACACCTTC	CASGFQGANYGYTF
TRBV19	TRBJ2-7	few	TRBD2	TGTGCCAGTAGTATATCCCCGGGAGGGAACGAGCAGTACTTC	CASSISPGGNEQYF
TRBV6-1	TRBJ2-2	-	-	TGTGCCAGTTACGGGTTGAACACCGGGGAGCTGTTTTTT	CASYGLNTGELFF
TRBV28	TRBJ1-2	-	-	TGTGCCAGCAGCCTAAGAGCGGAGGTCTATGGCTACACCTTC	CASSLRAEVYGYTF
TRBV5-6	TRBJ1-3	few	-	TGTGCCAGCAGCCCGACGGGGGTTGGAAACACCATATATTTT	CASSPTGVGNTIYF
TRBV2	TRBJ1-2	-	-	TGTGCCAGCAGTGAAGTTAGGTGGGGAGGAGGCTACACCTTC	CASSEVRWGGGYTF
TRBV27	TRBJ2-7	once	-	TGTGCCAGCATTCTGAGGACTAACTACTACGAGCAGTACTTC	CASILRTNYYEQYF
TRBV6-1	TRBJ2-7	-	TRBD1	TGTGCCAGCAGAGGACAGGGCCACTCCTACGAGCAGTACTTC	CASRGQGHSYEQYF
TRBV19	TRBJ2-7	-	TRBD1	TGTGCCAGTAGTATAGTATCAGGGGGCCGATACGAGCAGTACTTC	CASSIVSGGRYEQYF
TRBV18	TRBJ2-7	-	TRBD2	TGTGCCAGCTCACCTGCTAGCGGGAGGAGCGAGCAGTACTTC	CASSPASGRSEQYF
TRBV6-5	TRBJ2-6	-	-	TGTGCCAGCGCCTACTCTGGGGCCAACGTCCTGACTTTC	CASAYSGANVLTF
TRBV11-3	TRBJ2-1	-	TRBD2	TGTGCCAGCAGCTTAGAAGGACTAGCCCCCTACAATGAGCAGTTCTTC	CASSLEGLAPYNEQFF
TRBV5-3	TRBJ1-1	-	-	TGTGCCAGAAGCCAGAACACTGAAGCTTTCTTT	CARSQNTEAFF
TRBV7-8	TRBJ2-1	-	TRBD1	TGTGCCAGCAGCACCACTCGGGACAGGGGGAGGAATGAGCAGTTCTTC	CASSTTRDRGRNEQFF
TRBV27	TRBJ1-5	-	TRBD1	TGTGCCAGCGGCCTGACAGGGGGCGCGATTTGGGATCAGCCCCAGCATTTT	CASGLTGGAIWDQPQHF
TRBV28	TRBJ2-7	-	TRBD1	TGTGCCAGCAGTCGGACAGGGGGCCTTCCCTACGAGCAGTACTTC	CASSRTGGLPYEQYF
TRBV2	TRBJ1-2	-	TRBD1	TGTGCCAGCAGCCGACAGGGAGCGAACTATGGCTACACCTTC	CASSRQGANYGYTF
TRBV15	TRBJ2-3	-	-	TGTGCCACCAGCAGAGCGGGGGAGGGGGCAGATACGCAGTATTTT	CATSRAGEGADTQYF
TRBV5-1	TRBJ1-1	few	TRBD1	TGCGCCAGCAGCTTGGTTGGACAGGGTGAAGCTTTCTTT	CASSLVGQGEAFF
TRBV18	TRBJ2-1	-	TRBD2	TGTGCCAGCTCACCACGGACTAGCGGTTCCTACAATGAGCAGTTCTTC	CASSPRTSGSYNEQFF
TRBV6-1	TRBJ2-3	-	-	TGTGCCAGCAGTGAAGGGACAGCGACAGATACGCAGTATTTT	CASSEGTATDTQYF
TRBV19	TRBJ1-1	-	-	TGTGCCAGTAGTGTGTCGACAGGGAACACTGAAGCTTTCTTT	CASSVSTGNTEAFF